This TCR beta chain was retrieved from a study of vaccination and CD4 T cells after COVID-19. Whole-study context: Taking of post-vaccine samples occurred a median around 72 days after dose two (range 14 to 241). Investigators stimulated cells with overlapping spike peptides drawn from SARS-CoV-2, HCoV-NL63, HCoV-OC43 and HCoV-229E.

Concerning this clonotype: Its antigen is unidentified.

The sample's treatment: approximately nine-day PBMC culture with coronavirus spike peptide pools or control peptides (ViraFEST assay). For ViraFEST, peptide pools expanded antigen-specific T cells, after which the TCRs were sequenced. As nucleocapsid antibodies were negative both before and after vaccination, the healthy vaccine recipients showed no prior SARS-CoV-2 infection. CDR3 length equals 13 residues. V was pared by 8 bases and J by 2 bases, with 6 bases of the junction left unmatched. Germline V lookup: CDR1 SNHLY, CDR2 FYNNEI. Cultured CD4+ T-cell DNA underwent Oncomine TCR Beta short-read sequencing. MiXCR, applied by TCRdb to the PCR reads, yields one record per CDR3 protein. The sample yields about 29,000 distinct CDR3 sequences, less than 80% seen once.

The clonotype originates from a human donor who received a COVID-19 vaccine. The material was CD4+ T cells from blood, cultured in vitro, obtained after SARS-CoV-2 vaccination. The V gene is TRBV2, the J gene TRBJ2-7, with 7 bases matching TRBD1. The CDR3 sequence: CASSGTAAYEQYF. CDR3 in DNA: TGTGCCAGCTCCGGGACAGCCGCCTACGAGCAGTACTTC.